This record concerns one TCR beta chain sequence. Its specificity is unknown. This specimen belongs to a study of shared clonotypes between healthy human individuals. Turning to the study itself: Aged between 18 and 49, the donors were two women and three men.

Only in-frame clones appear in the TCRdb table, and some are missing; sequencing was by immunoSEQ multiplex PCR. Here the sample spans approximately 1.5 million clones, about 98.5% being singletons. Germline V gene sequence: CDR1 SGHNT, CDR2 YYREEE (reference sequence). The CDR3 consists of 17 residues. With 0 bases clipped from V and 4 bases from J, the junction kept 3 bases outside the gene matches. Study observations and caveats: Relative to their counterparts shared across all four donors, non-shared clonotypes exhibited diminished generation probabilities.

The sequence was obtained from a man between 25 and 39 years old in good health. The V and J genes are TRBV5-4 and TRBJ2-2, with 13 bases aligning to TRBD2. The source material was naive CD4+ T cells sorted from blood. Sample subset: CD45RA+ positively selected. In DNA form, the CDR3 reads TGTGCCAGCAGCTTGGGACTAGCGGGAGGATTCACCGGGGAGCTGTTTTTT. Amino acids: CASSLGLAGGFTGELFF.